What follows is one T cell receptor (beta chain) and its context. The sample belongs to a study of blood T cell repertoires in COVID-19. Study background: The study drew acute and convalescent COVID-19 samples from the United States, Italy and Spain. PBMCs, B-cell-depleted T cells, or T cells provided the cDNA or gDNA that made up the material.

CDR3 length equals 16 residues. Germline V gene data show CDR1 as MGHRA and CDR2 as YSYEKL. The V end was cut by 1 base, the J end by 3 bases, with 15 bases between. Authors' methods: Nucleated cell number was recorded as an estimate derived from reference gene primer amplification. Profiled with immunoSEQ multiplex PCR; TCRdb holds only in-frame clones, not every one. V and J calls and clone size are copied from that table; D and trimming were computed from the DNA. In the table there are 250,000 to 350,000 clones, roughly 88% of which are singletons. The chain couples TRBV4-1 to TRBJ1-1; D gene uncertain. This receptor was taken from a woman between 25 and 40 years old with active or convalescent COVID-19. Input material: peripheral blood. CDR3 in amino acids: CASSQGAGFGDTEAFF. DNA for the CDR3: TGCGCCAGCAGCCAAGGGGCGGGGTTCGGGGACACTGAAGCTTTCTTT.